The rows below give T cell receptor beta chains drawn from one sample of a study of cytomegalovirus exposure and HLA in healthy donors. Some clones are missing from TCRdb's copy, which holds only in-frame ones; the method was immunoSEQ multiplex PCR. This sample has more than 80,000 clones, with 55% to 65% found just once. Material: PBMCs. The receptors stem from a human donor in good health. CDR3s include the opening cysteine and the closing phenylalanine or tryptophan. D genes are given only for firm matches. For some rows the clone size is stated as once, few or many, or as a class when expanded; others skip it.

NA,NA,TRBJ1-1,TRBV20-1,CSASKSIEAFF,TGCAGTGCTAGCAAGAGCATCGAAGCTTTCTTT
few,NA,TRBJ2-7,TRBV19,CASSISYSSYEQYF,TGTGCCAGTAGTATAAGCTACAGCTCCTACGAGCAGTACTTC
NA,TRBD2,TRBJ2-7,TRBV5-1,CASSSRSTTSGGAAYEQYF,TGCGCCAGCAGCTCCAGATCGACGACTAGCGGGGGGGCCGCCTACGAGCAGTACTTC
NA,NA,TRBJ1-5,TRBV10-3,CAINQDGNQPQHF,TGTGCCATCAACCAAGACGGGAATCAGCCCCAGCATTTT
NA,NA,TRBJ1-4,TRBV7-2,CASSLGTAGNEKLFF,TGTGCCAGCAGCTTAGGGACAGCTGGGAATGAAAAACTGTTTTTT
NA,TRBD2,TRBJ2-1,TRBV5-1,CASSLVSGGSLPYNEQFF,TGCGCCAGCAGCTTGGTAAGCGGGGGATCGTTACCGTACAATGAGCAGTTCTTC
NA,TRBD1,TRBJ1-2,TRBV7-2,CASSPNRGNYGYTF,TGTGCCAGCAGCCCGAACAGGGGGAACTATGGCTACACCTTC
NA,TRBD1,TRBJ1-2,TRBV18,CASSPPGDSGYTF,TGTGCCAGCTCACCACCGGGGGACAGCGGCTACACCTTC
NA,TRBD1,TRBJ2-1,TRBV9,CASSDQDRGYNEQFF,TGTGCCAGCAGCGATCAGGACAGGGGATACAATGAGCAGTTCTTC
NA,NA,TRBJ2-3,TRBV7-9,CASSLSAGAATQYF,TGTGCCAGCAGCTTATCTGCAGGGGCGGCTACGCAGTATTTT
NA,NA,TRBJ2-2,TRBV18,CASSPPSLQDNTGELFF,TGTGCCAGCTCACCACCCAGTTTACAGGACAACACCGGGGAGCTGTTTTTT
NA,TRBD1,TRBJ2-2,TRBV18,CASSPQTGDTGELFF,TGTGCCAGCTCACCACAGACAGGGGACACCGGGGAGCTGTTTTTT
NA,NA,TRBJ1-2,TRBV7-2,CASSFWGVDYGYTF,TGTGCCAGCAGCTTTTGGGGCGTAGACTATGGCTACACCTTC
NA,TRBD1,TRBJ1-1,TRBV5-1,CASSLGTGTEAFF,TGCGCCAGCAGTCTAGGGACAGGGACTGAAGCTTTCTTT
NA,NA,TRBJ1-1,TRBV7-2,CASSTWDTSTEAFF,TGTGCCAGCAGCACCTGGGACACTTCCACTGAAGCTTTCTTT
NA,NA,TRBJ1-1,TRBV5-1,CATKGGLTNTEAFF,TGCGCCACCAAGGGTGGACTGACGAACACTGAAGCTTTCTTT
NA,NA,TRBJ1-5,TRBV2,CASSSPHGGGGNQPQHF,TGTGCCAGCAGTTCCCCCCATGGGGGGGGCGGCAATCAGCCCCAGCATTTT
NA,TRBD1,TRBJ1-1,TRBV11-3,CASSRDRGGAEAFF,TGTGCCAGCAGCAGAGACAGGGGGGGCGCTGAAGCTTTCTTT
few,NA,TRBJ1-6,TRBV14,CASSQAYYTRGNSPLHF,TGTGCCAGCAGCCAAGCATATTATACAAGAGGCAATTCACCCCTCCACTTT
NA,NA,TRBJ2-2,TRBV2,CAGSRDAGELFF,TGTGCCGGCTCCAGGGATGCCGGGGAGCTGTTTTTT
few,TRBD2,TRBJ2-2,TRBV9,CASGAAGGPAGELFF,TGTGCCAGCGGGGCGGCGGGGGGGCCGGCCGGGGAGCTGTTTTTT
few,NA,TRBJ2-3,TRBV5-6,CASSLVAGAGTDTQYF,TGTGCCAGCAGCTTGGTGGCGGGGGCAGGCACAGATACGCAGTATTTT
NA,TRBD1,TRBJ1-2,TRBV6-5,CASSFSGTAYGYTF,TGTGCCAGCAGCTTTTCCGGGACAGCATATGGCTACACCTTC
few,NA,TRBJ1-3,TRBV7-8,CASSLGQFSGNTIYF,TGTGCCAGCAGCTTAGGGCAGTTCTCTGGAAACACCATATATTTT
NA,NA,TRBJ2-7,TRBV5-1,CASSLATGRGYEQYF,TGCGCCAGCAGCTTGGCTACAGGGAGGGGCTACGAGCAGTACTTC
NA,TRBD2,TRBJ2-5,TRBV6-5,CASSYLIAGGEETQYF,TGTGCCAGCAGTTACCTCATAGCGGGGGGCGAAGAGACCCAGTACTTC
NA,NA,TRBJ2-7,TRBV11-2,CASSLAYEQYF,TGTGCCAGCAGCTTAGCGTACGAGCAGTACTTC
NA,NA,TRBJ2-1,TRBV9,CASSVVPGRGYEQFF,TGTGCCAGCAGCGTAGTCCCGGGCAGGGGTTATGAGCAGTTCTTC
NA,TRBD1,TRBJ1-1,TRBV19,CASQTLGQPLNTEAFF,TGTGCCAGCCAAACCCTGGGACAGCCTTTGAACACTGAAGCTTTCTTT
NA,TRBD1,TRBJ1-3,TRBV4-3,CASSQDSGQGLSAIYF,TGCGCCAGCAGCCAAGATAGTGGACAGGGGTTAAGCGCCATATATTTT
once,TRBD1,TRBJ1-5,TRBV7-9,CASSLGEQGKSGQPQHF,TGTGCCAGCAGCTTAGGGGAACAGGGGAAATCGGGTCAGCCCCAGCATTTT
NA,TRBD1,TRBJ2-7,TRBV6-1,CASSEETGGPYEQYF,TGTGCCAGCAGTGAAGAAACAGGGGGCCCCTACGAGCAGTACTTC
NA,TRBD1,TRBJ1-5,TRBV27,CASSLFGTGGSNQPQHF,TGTGCCAGCAGTTTATTCGGGACAGGGGGTAGCAATCAGCCCCAGCATTTT
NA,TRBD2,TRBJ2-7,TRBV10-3,CAIRQRGGRDEQYF,TGTGCCATCAGACAGCGGGGGGGCCGGGACGAGCAGTACTTC
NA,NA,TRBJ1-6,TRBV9,CASSVDATAFNNSPLHF,TGTGCCAGCAGCGTCGATGCAACAGCATTTAATAATTCACCCCTCCACTTT
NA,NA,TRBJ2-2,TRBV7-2,CASSPGQNTGELFF,TGTGCCAGCAGCCCGGGACAGAACACCGGGGAGCTGTTTTTT
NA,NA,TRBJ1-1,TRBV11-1,CASSLAGGGTEAFF,TGTGCCAGCAGCTTAGCGGGGGGGGGTACTGAAGCTTTCTTT
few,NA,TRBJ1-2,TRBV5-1,CASSLATGSYGYTF,TGCGCCAGCAGCTTGGCCACAGGATCTTATGGCTACACCTTC
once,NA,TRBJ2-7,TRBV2,CASRRQDTSYEQYF,TGTGCCAGCAGGCGACAGGACACCTCCTACGAGCAGTACTTC
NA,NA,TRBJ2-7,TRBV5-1,CASSHPGLSSYEQYF,TGCGCCAGCAGTCATCCGGGACTGAGCTCCTACGAGCAGTACTTC